This TCR beta chain derives from a study of cytomegalovirus exposure and HLA in healthy donors. Notes on the study in general: CMV antigen specificity was confirmed in vitro for three CMV-associated chains.

Trimming left V 5 bases short and J 3 bases short, with 14 bases between. The CDR3 contains 14 residues. The germline CDR1 and CDR2 sequences are SGHTA and FQGNSA. This clone was recorded once. Its matching antigen is unknown. TCRdb's table, derived via immunoSEQ multiplex PCR, lists solely in-frame clones and lacks some. The table has under 200,000 clones, 96% seen once. The chain joins TRBV7-2 to TRBJ2-7, with D tentatively TRBD1 (6 bases). Sequencing was performed on PBMCs. This sequence originates from a woman aged 18-29 years in good health and CMV-seronegative. CDR3 protein: CASSLRTAFYEQYF. CDR3 bases: TGTGCCAGCAGCCTCCGGACAGCCTTCTACGAGCAGTACTTC.